The next 29 T cell receptor beta chains were all read from a single sample in a study of CD8+ T cells in alopecia areata. cDNA reverse transcribed from extracted RNA served as the sequencing template. Assay used: immunoSEQ multiplex PCR; TCRdb lists only in-frame clones, some missing. Here the sample spans 120,000 to 150,000 clones, less than 65% being singletons. The sample comprised CD8+ T cells sorted from blood. These receptors were collected from a human donor in good health.

The chain has TRBV4-1 and TRBJ2-1, with unresolved D. V was clipped by 0 bases and J by 8 bases, with 11 bases between them. The CDR3 length is 14 residues. The V gene's germline CDR1 is MGHRA and CDR2 YSYEKL. CDR3 in DNA: TGCGCCAGCAGCCAAGAACCGGGTACGGATGAGCAGTTCTTC. Protein: CASSQEPGTDEQFF.

The genes are TRBV7-2 and TRBJ2-1; 8 bases line up with TRBD2. Losses at the gene ends were 1 base for V and 2 bases for J; bases not matched to a gene: 1. The CDR3 runs 15 residues. From germline, CDR1 is SGHTA and CDR2 FQGNSA. Here the CDR3 reads CASSLELAAYNEQFF. In DNA form, the CDR3 reads TGTGCCAGCAGCTTAGAACTAGCGGCCTACAATGAGCAGTTCTTC.

There are a few counts of this clone. The rearrangement uses TRBV15 and TRBJ2-5; 13 bases are shared with TRBD2. Per the germline V gene, CDR1 is LNHNV and CDR2 is YYDKDF (reference sequence). This CDR3 contains 17 residues. The trim removed 6 bases at V and 6 bases at J, leaving 13 bases unmatched. The CDR3 nucleotides are TGTGCCACCAGGAGGGGACTAGCGGGACCCAAGACGAAGACCCAGTACTTC. Protein sequence: CATRRGLAGPKTKTQYF.

The CDR3 is CASSYGTSGYEQYF. The DNA of the CDR3 is TGTGCCAGCAGCTACGGGACTAGCGGCTACGAGCAGTACTTC. The rearrangement joins TRBV5-6 to TRBJ2-7; 11 positions agree with TRBD2. V lost 3 bases, J lost 3 bases, and 2 bases stayed unmatched. The CDR3 is 14 amino acids. Germline CDR1 SGHDT, CDR2 YYEEEE. Together with reference TRBV5-6 and TRBJ2-7, the CDR3 gives the full variable domain: DAGVTQSPTHLIKTRGQQVTLRCSPKSGHDTVSWYQQALGQGPQFIFQYYEEEERQRGNFPDRFSGHQFPNYSSELNVNALLLGDSALYLCASSYGTSGYEQYFGPGTRLTVT.

The chain joins TRBV25-1 to TRBJ1-6, with D perhaps TRBD1 (5 bases). Trimming took off 7 bases at V and 5 bases at J, with 9 bases between the two ends. The length of the CDR3 is 13 residues. The germline CDR1 and CDR2 sequences are MGHDK and SYGVNS. The CDR3 nucleotides read TGTGCCAGCATCGGGGCTCATAATTCACCCCTCCACTTT. It translates to CASIGAHNSPLHF.

The V call is TRBV28, the J call TRBJ1-5; D gene ambiguous. V lost 8 bases and J 6 bases, leaving 14 bases between the germline ends. The length of the CDR3 is 13 residues. The germline V gene encodes CDR1 MDHEN and CDR2 SYDVKM. CDR3 coding DNA: TGTGCCAGCGAGCCGAGGATGGCTCAGCCCCAGCATTTT. Translation gives CASEPRMAQPQHF. Combining the CDR3 with reference TRBV28 and TRBJ1-5 gives the whole variable domain DVKVTQSSRYLVKRTGEKVFLECVQDMDHENMFWYRQDPGLGLRLIYFSYDVKMKEKGDIPEGYSVSREKKERFSLILESASTNQTSMYLCASEPRMAQPQHFGDGTRLSIL.

The table lists this clone with a few counts. The chain recombines TRBV11-2 with TRBJ2-7, with no clear D. CDR3 length equals 15 residues. Germline V gene lookup returns CDR1 SGHAT and CDR2 FQNNGV. With 1 base removed from V and 3 bases from J, the gap between germline ends came to 13 bases. The CDR3 region is CASSLGGQRSYEQYF. The CDR3 DNA reads as TGTGCCAGCAGCTTAGGCGGCCAAAGGAGCTACGAGCAGTACTTC.

The chain has TRBV11-2 and TRBJ2-1; 10 nucleotides align to TRBD2. The CDR3 has 15 residues. Germline V gene data show CDR1 as SGHAT and CDR2 as FQNNGV. Trimming took 4 bases from V and 2 from J; bases not matched to a gene: 2. CDR3 DNA sequence: TGTGCCAGCAGCTCTAGCGGGAGCCCCTACAATGAGCAGTTCTTC. Translation gives CASSSSGSPYNEQFF. The full variable domain, rest sourced from reference TRBV11-2 and TRBJ2-1, is EAGVAQSPRYKIIEKRQSVAFWCNPISGHATLYWYQQILGQGPKLLIQFQNNGVVDDSQLPKDRFSAERLKGVDSTLKIQPAKLEDSAVYLCASSSSGSPYNEQFFGPGTRLTVL.

The CDR3 DNA reads as TGTGCCAGCAGTAACCGGGACTACAATGAGCAGTTCTTC. This translates into CASSNRDYNEQFF. The V and J genes are TRBV27 and TRBJ2-1; D might be TRBD2 (5 bases). The germline V and J ends were trimmed by 5 bases and 3 bases, with 8 bases remaining between them. Germline lookup yields CDR1 MNHEY and CDR2 SMNVEV (reference sequence). The CDR3 has 13 residues.

V gene TRBV5-6 combines with J gene TRBJ2-5; D is ambiguous. Per germline, CDR1 SGHDT and CDR2 YYEEEE. CDR3 length equals 15 residues. V was cut by 1 base and J by 1 base, with 11 bases left in between. This CDR3 is CASSLQGLIQETQYF. As DNA, the CDR3 is TGTGCCAGCAGCTTGCAAGGGCTCATCCAAGAGACCCAGTACTTC.

This clone was detected a few times. The chain joins TRBV5-1 to TRBJ2-3; 9 positions match TRBD2. The CDR3 spans 16 residues. Trimming took 1 base from V and 6 from J; bases not matched to a gene: 9. Germline-derived CDR1 and CDR2 are SGHRS and YFSETQ. The CDR3 spells CASSLPPREGFDTQYF. CDR3 DNA sequence: TGCGCCAGCAGCTTGCCCCCGCGGGAGGGCTTTGATACGCAGTATTTT. The whole variable domain, remainder taken from reference TRBV5-1 and TRBJ2-3, is KAGVTQTPRYLIKTRGQQVTLSCSPISGHRSVSWYQQTPGQGLQFLFEYFSETQRNKGNFPGRFSGRQFSNSRSEMNVSTLELGDSALYLCASSLPPREGFDTQYFGPGTRLTVL.

This chain uses TRBV25-1 with TRBJ2-7; D possibly corresponds to TRBD2 (6 bases). Trimming shortened V by 5 bases and J by 5 bases, and 16 bases separated the two germline ends. The CDR3 spans 14 residues. Looked up from germline, CDR1 is MGHDK and CDR2 is SYGVNS. The CDR3 DNA sequence: TGTGCCAGCAGTTCGGGACTCGGAACGGACGAGCAGTACTTC. This gives the protein CASSSGLGTDEQYF.

V and J are TRBV4-1 and TRBJ2-1; TRBD2 matches at 11 bases. This CDR3 contains 15 residues. CDR1 and CDR2 from the germline V gene are MGHRA and YSYEKL. Losses at the gene ends were 0 bases for V and 10 bases for J; bases not matched to a gene: 5. The CDR3 reads CASSQDSSGRPEQFF. For the CDR3, the DNA is TGCGCCAGCAGCCAAGATTCTAGCGGGAGGCCGGAGCAGTTCTTC.

CDR3 residues: CASSEWGAGTDTQYF. The CDR3 coding sequence is TGTGCCAGCAGTGAATGGGGGGCTGGCACAGATACGCAGTATTTT. V and J are TRBV2 and TRBJ2-3, with D possibly called TRBD1 or TRBD2 (6 bases each). The CDR3 is 15 residues long. V was trimmed by 2 bases and J by 1 base, leaving 10 bases between them. CDR1 is SNHLY and CDR2 is FYNNEI in the germline V gene.

The chain has TRBV29-1 and TRBJ2-1, with D possibly being TRBD2 (5 bases). The V gene's germline CDR1 is SQVTM and CDR2 ANQGSEA. The CDR3 loop spans 12 amino acids. Trimming took 6 bases from V and 3 from J, leaving 9 bases between them. The CDR3 sequence: CSVLRDYNEQFF. The CDR3 nucleotides read TGCAGCGTACTCCGGGACTACAATGAGCAGTTCTTC.

The V call is TRBV27, the J call TRBJ2-7; tentative D call: TRBD1 (6 bases). Trimming shortened V by 2 bases and J by 2 bases, and 10 bases separated the two germline ends. The V gene's germline CDR1 is MNHEY and CDR2 SMNVEV (reference sequence). This CDR3 comprises 14 residues. CDR3 loop: CASSLRGQTYEQYF. CDR3 DNA sequence: TGTGCCAGCAGTTTACGAGGACAGACCTACGAGCAGTACTTC.

This clone has just a few counts. This chain uses TRBV13 with TRBJ2-2, with TRBD2 matching 12 bases. The ends lost 4 bases at V and 4 bases at J; junction bases unmatched: 10. CDR3 length: 18 residues. The V gene's germline CDR1 is PRHDT and CDR2 FYEKMQ (reference sequence). Here the CDR3 reads CASSSSTSGRGSTGELFF. The CDR3 DNA sequence: TGTGCCAGCAGCTCTTCGACTAGCGGGAGAGGGAGCACCGGGGAGCTGTTTTTT.

Here the CDR3 reads CSVEDAGHLYEQYF. DNA for the CDR3: TGCAGCGTTGAAGATGCGGGACACCTCTACGAGCAGTACTTC. The chain has TRBV29-1 and TRBJ2-7; D possibly uses TRBD1 or TRBD2 (6 bases each). Germline V gene data show CDR1 as SQVTM and CDR2 as ANQGSEA. Trimming pared 0 bases from V and 3 bases from J, leaving 12 bases between. CDR3 size: 14 residues.

V gene TRBV6-5 combines with J gene TRBJ2-5, with 9 nucleotides matching TRBD2. V lost 0 bases to trimming and J lost 2 bases; unmatched junction nucleotides: 4. CDR1 is MNHEY and CDR2 is SVGAGI in the germline V gene. The CDR3 is 16 residues long. Here the CDR3 reads CASSYSTSGRQETQYF. The CDR3 DNA follows: TGTGCCAGCAGTTACTCGACTAGCGGCAGACAAGAGACCCAGTACTTC.

The J gene is TRBJ2-1, the V gene TRBV5-1; D is ambiguous. The CDR3 length is 11 residues. Germline V lookup: CDR1 SGHRS, CDR2 YFSETQ. V was trimmed by 5 bases and J by 9 bases, leaving 9 bases between them. The CDR3 is CASSLSREQFF. Here the CDR3 DNA reads TGCGCCAGCAGTCTAAGTCGTGAGCAGTTCTTC.

The gene calls are TRBV7-9 and TRBJ1-4; 9 bases fit TRBD1. Germline V CDR1 and CDR2: SEHNR, FQNEAQ (reference sequence). This CDR3 region has 15 residues. The trim removed 5 bases at V and 7 bases at J, leaving 8 bases unmatched. Written as DNA, the CDR3 is TGTGCCAGCAGCCTCTGGACAGGGGAGAGTGAAAAACTGTTTTTT. Protein: CASSLWTGESEKLFF. The whole variable domain, filled in from reference TRBV7-9 and TRBJ1-4, reads DTGVSQNPRHKITKRGQNVTFRCDPISEHNRLYWYRQTLGQGPEFLTYFQNEAQLEKSRLLSDRFSAERPKGSFSTLEIQRTEQGDSAMYLCASSLWTGESEKLFFGSGTQLSVL.

The chain combines TRBV7-9 with TRBJ2-3; 15 nucleotides line up with TRBD2. Germline trimming cut 4 bases from V and 4 bases from J; bases unmatched to any gene: 12. Germline CDR1 SEHNR, CDR2 FQNEAQ (reference sequence). There are 19 residues in the CDR3. CDR3 sequence reads: CASSSGLAGGPIHPDTQYF. The DNA for the CDR3 is TGTGCCAGCAGCTCTGGACTAGCGGGAGGGCCGATTCACCCAGATACGCAGTATTTT. Filled out from reference TRBV7-9 and TRBJ2-3, the complete variable domain reads DTGVSQNPRHKITKRGQNVTFRCDPISEHNRLYWYRQTLGQGPEFLTYFQNEAQLEKSRLLSDRFSAERPKGSFSTLEIQRTEQGDSAMYLCASSSGLAGGPIHPDTQYFGPGTRLTVL.

The rearrangement links TRBV6-1 to TRBJ1-5, with D tentatively TRBD1 (5 bases). CDR3 length: 12 residues. Germline CDR1 is MNHNS and CDR2 is SASEGT. CDR3 sequence reads: CASGREYQPQHF. As DNA, the CDR3 is TGTGCAAGCGGCAGGGAGTATCAGCCCCAGCATTTT.

A few counts support this clone. This chain connects TRBV7-9 to TRBJ2-2, with 9 bases fitting TRBD1. The CDR3 consists of 15 residues. CDR1 and CDR2 (germline): SEHNR, FQNEAQ (reference sequence). V was pared by 6 bases and J by 4 bases, with 6 bases of the junction left unmatched. The CDR3 sequence is CASRPGTGFTGELFF. The CDR3 nucleotides read TGTGCCAGCAGGCCCGGGACAGGGTTCACCGGGGAGCTGTTTTTT.

The chain links TRBV25-1 to TRBJ1-2; TRBD1 is a possible D gene (5 bases). Germline CDR1 MGHDK, CDR2 SYGVNS. V was trimmed by 2 bases and J by 2 bases, leaving 12 bases between them. This CDR3 spans 15 amino acids. The CDR3, as DNA: TGTGCCAGCAGTGAAAATTTTGGGGGGAACTATGGCTACACCTTC. This gives the protein CASSENFGGNYGYTF.

The J gene is TRBJ2-1, the V gene TRBV2, with TRBD2 identical over 16 bases. CDR3 length: 16 residues. Germline V gene lookup returns CDR1 SNHLY and CDR2 FYNNEI. Losses at the gene ends were 8 bases for V and 8 bases for J; bases not matched to a gene: 9. CDR3 DNA sequence: TGTGCCAGCGGGGGACTAGCGGGAGGGCCCTCGGATGAGCAGTTCTTC. Translation gives CASGGLAGGPSDEQFF.

V gene TRBV6-5 combines with J gene TRBJ2-7; 10 bases map to TRBD1. There are 15 residues in the CDR3. V was clipped by 7 bases and J by 3 bases; unmatched bases: 9. Germline lookup yields CDR1 MNHEY and CDR2 SVGAGI. CDR3 sequence (DNA): TGTGCCAGCACCTCGGGACAGGGGAACGGCTACGAGCAGTACTTC. Translation: CASTSGQGNGYEQYF.

The J gene is TRBJ2-7, the V gene TRBV29-1; 8 nucleotides agree with TRBD1. Unmatched junction bases numbered 2, after V lost 4 bases and J lost 0 bases. Germline CDR1 SQVTM, CDR2 ANQGSEA. The CDR3 spans 13 residues. The CDR3 reads CSVAGQVSYEQYF. Written as DNA, the CDR3 is TGCAGCGTTGCGGGACAGGTCTCCTACGAGCAGTACTTC.

V and J are TRBV18 and TRBJ2-3; 11 bases line up with TRBD2. V lost 5 bases and J lost 15; bases outside the gene matches: 19. From germline, CDR1 is KGHSH and CDR2 LQKENI. The CDR3 totals 16 residues. The DNA of the CDR3 is TGTGCCAGCTCATATAGGACTAGCGGGCCCACCCCGGAAAGTTATTTT. This gives the protein CASSYRTSGPTPESYF.